Listed here are 28 T cell receptor beta chains from one sample, sequenced in a study of T cell clones after liver transplantation. Profiled with immunoSEQ multiplex PCR; TCRdb holds only in-frame clones, not every one. The sample carries some 120,000 clones, about nine tenths recorded once. The sequencing here drew on CD4+ T cells from blood, taken 12 months after liver transplant. The receptors derive from a human patient who received a liver transplant. The T cells may come from the graft donor.

The chain combines TRBV7-2 with TRBJ2-3, with 9 bases that match TRBD2. This CDR3 has 16 amino acids. J lost 5 bases, V lost 5 bases, and 11 bases had no gene match. Germline-derived CDR1 and CDR2 are SGHTA and FQGNSA. The chain's CDR3 is CASSLGGGRAQDTQYF. Here the CDR3 DNA reads TGTGCCAGCAGCCTCGGGGGCGGGAGGGCCCAAGATACGCAGTATTTT.

The chain uses TRBV10-3 and TRBJ1-1; D unclear. Trimming took 2 bases from V and 5 from J, leaving 12 bases between them. This CDR3 has 14 residues. In germline, CDR1 is ENHRY, CDR2 SYGVKD. The CDR3 DNA is TGTGCCATCAGTGAGGACCATTTTGGAACTGAAGCTTTCTTT. As protein: CAISEDHFGTEAFF.

The J gene is TRBJ1-1, the V gene TRBV12-5; TRBD1 is a possible D gene (6 bases). The germline V gene encodes CDR1 LGHNT and CDR2 FRNRAP. Trimming left V 6 bases short and J 6 bases short, with 17 bases between. This CDR3 region has 14 residues. DNA for the CDR3: TGTGCTAGTGGCCCTACAGGGCAGTGGGCTGAAGCTTTCTTT. This gives the protein CASGPTGQWAEAFF.

The chain uses TRBV21-1 and TRBJ1-1. TRBV21-1 is termed a pseudogene. The CDR3 runs 14 residues. The CDR3 loop is CASSKAGGDTEAFF. The DNA for the CDR3 is TGTGCCAGCAGCAAAGCTGGGGGGGACACTGAAGCTTTCTTT.

This clone occurred once. The V gene is TRBV7-2, the J gene TRBJ2-7, with TRBD1 matching over 8 bases. CDR3 length: 16 residues. Trimming cost V 7 bases and J 0 bases; bases outside gene matches: 11. Germline V lookup: CDR1 SGHTA, CDR2 FQGNSA. CDR3: CASTHSGQAPSYEQYF. The CDR3 DNA is TGTGCCAGCACCCACTCGGGACAGGCACCCTCCTACGAGCAGTACTTC.

V gene TRBV27 combines with J gene TRBJ1-2, with 9 bases lining up with TRBD1. This CDR3 region has 17 residues. Germline CDR1 and CDR2: MNHEY and SMNVEV (reference sequence). V shed 6 bases and J 3 bases; nucleotides not matched to a gene: 14. Here the CDR3 reads CASRLGQGQGGHYGYTF. DNA of the CDR3: TGTGCCAGCAGGTTAGGTCAGGGACAGGGAGGACACTATGGCTACACCTTC.

V usage is TRBV5-8 and J usage is TRBJ2-2; D is uncertain. The CDR3 loop spans 14 amino acids. The germline CDR1 and CDR2 sequences are SGHTS and YDEGEE. Between the trimmed V and J ends, which lost 4 bases and 7 bases, there was a span of 14 bases. The CDR3 DNA sequence: TGTGCCAGCAGCGTCAAGCGCCCAGGCGGGGAGCTGTTTTTT. The encoded protein is CASSVKRPGGELFF.

The rearrangement uses TRBV30 and TRBJ1-5, with a tentative D call TRBD1 (5 bases). CDR1 is GTSNPN and CDR2 is SVGIG in the germline V gene (reference sequence). Trimming left V 3 bases short and J 4 bases short, with 16 bases between. The CDR3 runs to 15 residues. As DNA, the CDR3 is TGTGCCTGGAGCGAAAGGAACCAGGGTAATCAGCCCCAGCATTTT. Translating it yields CAWSERNQGNQPQHF. The full variable domain, completed using reference TRBV30 and TRBJ1-5, is SQTIHQWPATLVQPVGSPLSLECTVEGTSNPNLYWYRQAAGRGLQLLFYSVGIGQISSEVPQNLSASRPQDRQFILSSKKLLLSDSGFYLCAWSERNQGNQPQHFGDGTRLSIL.

The V call is TRBV9, the J call TRBJ1-3; D uncertain. The V gene's germline CDR1 is SGDLS and CDR2 YYNGEE. V was trimmed by 0 bases and J by 4 bases, leaving 8 bases between them. The CDR3 consists of 14 residues. CDR3 nucleotides: TGTGCCAGCAGCGTAGGAGGGTTGGGAAACACCATATATTTT. As protein: CASSVGGLGNTIYF.

The chain combines TRBV28 with TRBJ1-2; TRBD1 is a possible D gene (5 bases). The CDR3 is made up of 14 amino acids. The germline V and J ends were trimmed by 3 bases and 5 bases, with 13 bases remaining between them. Germline assignment: CDR1 MDHEN and CDR2 SYDVKM. This chain's CDR3 is CASSFGGAGYGYTF. The CDR3 region has the DNA TGTGCCAGCAGTTTTGGGGGAGCAGGGTATGGCTACACCTTC.

The J gene is TRBJ2-7, the V gene TRBV9, with TRBD2 matching 7 bases. After removal of 5 bases from V and 5 bases from J, the junction contained 10 bases not matched to a gene. CDR1 is SGDLS, CDR2 YYNGEE, per germline. The CDR3 is 14 amino acids. The CDR3: CASSQGLEWNEQYF. The CDR3 DNA is TGTGCCAGCAGTCAAGGACTAGAGTGGAACGAGCAGTACTTC.

CDR3 loop: CVARGGAADEQYF. CDR3 DNA sequence: TGTGTCGCTAGGGGGGGGGCTGCCGACGAGCAGTACTTC. V usage is TRBV27 and J usage is TRBJ2-7; the D gene is possibly TRBD2 (7 bases). Germline lookup yields CDR1 MNHEY and CDR2 SMNVEV (reference sequence). The CDR3 consists of 13 residues.

This clone has a handful of counts. The chain couples TRBV2 to TRBJ2-5, with 11 bases matching TRBD2. The V gene end was trimmed by 5 bases and the J gene end by 5 bases; junction bases not matched to a gene: 13. CDR3 size: 17 residues. Per germline, CDR1 SNHLY and CDR2 FYNNEI. The CDR3 reads CASSPTSGEAGGETQYF. The CDR3 coding sequence is TGTGCCAGCAGTCCGACTAGCGGGGAGGCAGGAGGGGAGACCCAGTACTTC.

The genes are TRBV9 and TRBJ2-2; 14 bases fit TRBD2. Germline V lookup: CDR1 SGDLS, CDR2 YYNGEE. This CDR3 contains 18 residues. V lost 4 bases, J lost 5 bases, and 10 bases stayed unmatched. CDR3 nucleotides: TGTGCCAGCAGCTTCCGGGGACTAGCGGGAGAACTTACCGGGGAGCTGTTTTTT. Encoded protein: CASSFRGLAGELTGELFF. The full variable domain, with the rest looked up from reference TRBV9 and TRBJ2-2, is DSGVTQTPKHLITATGQRVTLRCSPRSGDLSVYWYQQSLDQGLQFLIQYYNGEERAKGNILERFSAQQFPDLHSELNLSSLELGDSALYFCASSFRGLAGELTGELFFGEGSRLTVL.

V and J are TRBV27 and TRBJ1-1; D is undetermined. Deletions cut 0 bases from V and 3 bases from J, with 14 bases between. Germline V gives CDR1 MNHEY, CDR2 SMNVEV (reference sequence). The CDR3 consists of 16 residues. CDR3 coding DNA: TGTGCCAGCAGTTTATCGAAGGTCACCTTCCACACTGAAGCTTTCTTT. It encodes CASSLSKVTFHTEAFF.

The chain recombines TRBV7-8 with TRBJ2-7; a weak D match, TRBD1 (6 bases). The CDR3 is made up of 16 amino acids. CDR1 is SGHVS, CDR2 FQNEAQ, per germline. Trimming removed 1 base at V and 5 bases at J, with 18 bases between. CDR3 DNA: TGTGCCAGCAGCTTAGGGAGCTTCCGAAAGGGGGACGAGCAGTACTTC. It codes for CASSLGSFRKGDEQYF.

The chain combines TRBV6-5 with TRBJ1-4; D ambiguous. CDR3 length equals 15 residues. The V and J ends lost 0 bases and 5 bases respectively, with 10 bases between them. Looked up from germline, CDR1 is MNHEY and CDR2 is SVGAGI. For the CDR3, the DNA is TGTGCCAGCAGTTACTCTAGAGGGTTAAATGAAAAACTGTTTTTT. Translation gives CASSYSRGLNEKLFF.

The rearrangement links TRBV9 to TRBJ2-7; TRBD2 is a possible D gene (6 bases). Trimming stripped 4 bases from V and 0 bases from J, with 14 bases between. The CDR3 totals 15 residues. Germline-derived CDR1 and CDR2 are SGDLS and YYNGEE. The CDR3 DNA sequence: TGTGCCAGCAGCCCCAGGGACTCTCGCTCCTACGAGCAGTACTTC. As protein: CASSPRDSRSYEQYF.

V gene TRBV2 combines with J gene TRBJ2-7, with 9 bases that match TRBD2. The CDR3 has 15 amino acids. Germline CDR1 and CDR2: SNHLY and FYNNEI. V gave up 7 bases and J gave up 6 bases; unmatched junction bases: 13. This CDR3 reads CASTAAGGALGEQYF. CDR3 nucleotides: TGTGCCAGCACAGCAGCGGGAGGTGCGCTGGGCGAGCAGTACTTC.

The rearrangement links TRBV18 to TRBJ2-7; D might be TRBD1 (6 bases). This CDR3 is 13 amino acids long. Germline-derived CDR1 and CDR2 are KGHSH and LQKENI. V was pared by 4 bases and J by 6 bases, with 13 bases between. The CDR3 DNA reads as TGTGCCAGCTCACACGGGACAAATAGCGAGCAGTACTTC. Translated: CASSHGTNSEQYF. Full variable domain (rest looked up from reference TRBV18 and TRBJ2-7): NAGVMQNPRHLVRRRGQEARLRCSPMKGHSHVYWYRQLPEEGLKFMVYLQKENIIDESGMPKERFSAEFPKEGPSILRIQQVVRGDSAAYFCASSHGTNSEQYFGPGTRLTVT.

The chain has TRBV4-2 and TRBJ2-7, with D tentatively TRBD1 (6 bases). V lost 0 bases to trimming and J lost 4 bases, with 19 bases between them. The CDR3 length is 17 residues. The V gene's germline CDR1 is LGHNA and CDR2 YNFKEQ. The CDR3 loop reads CASSQDQGSSGGYEQYF. CDR3 bases: TGTGCCAGCAGCCAAGATCAGGGGTCTAGTGGTGGTTACGAGCAGTACTTC.

J is TRBJ2-7 and V is TRBV20-1; D is ambiguous. V shed 0 bases and J shed 4 bases, with 4 bases lying between them. This CDR3 is built from 11 residues. CDR1 and CDR2 (germline): DFQATT, SNEGSKA (reference sequence). As DNA, the CDR3 is TGCAGTGCTAGAGATGGATACGAGCAGTACTTC. As protein: CSARDGYEQYF.

The chain joins TRBV4-1 to TRBJ2-5, with a possible D match to TRBD1 (6 bases). Germline V gene data show CDR1 as MGHRA and CDR2 as YSYEKL. V shed 8 bases and J shed 1 base, with 14 bases lying between them. This CDR3 has 14 residues. This CDR3 is CASSTWDTQETQYF. CDR3 DNA sequence: TGCGCCAGCTCGACCTGGGACACCCAAGAGACCCAGTACTTC.

The rearrangement links TRBV5-1 to TRBJ1-2; D may be TRBD1 (5 bases). Trimming took off 4 bases at V and 6 bases at J, with 19 bases between the two ends. CDR3 length equals 15 residues. CDR1 is SGHRS and CDR2 is YFSETQ in the germline V gene. The DNA for the CDR3 is TGCGCCAGCAGCAAGGAGGGGATCGTTGAGGATGGCTACACCTTC. This codes for CASSKEGIVEDGYTF.

V and J are TRBV7-8 and TRBJ2-2; D is undetermined. CDR1 is SGHVS and CDR2 is FQNEAQ in the germline V gene. The CDR3 sequence is 14 residues long. V lost 5 bases to trimming and J lost 0 bases, with 7 bases between them. CDR3 sequence reads: CASSLDPNTGELFF. The CDR3 bases are TGTGCCAGCAGCCTCGACCCGAACACCGGGGAGCTGTTTTTT.

V is TRBV7-9 and J is TRBJ1-2, with D possibly matching TRBD1 (5 bases). V was pared by 1 base and J by 0 bases, with 18 bases between. The CDR3 extends over 18 amino acids. The germline CDR1 and CDR2 sequences are SEHNR and FQNEAQ (reference sequence). As DNA, the CDR3 is TGTGCCAGCAGCTTAGTTAGTCTCGTATGGGGCTCTAACTATGGCTACACCTTC. Protein product: CASSLVSLVWGSNYGYTF.

CDR3 amino acids: CASSAGTAFSEKLFF. Written as DNA, the CDR3 is TGTGCCAGCAGTGCTGGGACGGCCTTCAGTGAAAAACTGTTTTTT. The genes are TRBV6-1 and TRBJ1-4, with D maybe TRBD1 (5 bases). This CDR3 is built from 15 residues. The V gene's germline CDR1 is MNHNS and CDR2 SASEGT. Deletions cut 4 bases from V and 7 bases from J, with 16 bases between.

This chain uses TRBV6-6 with TRBJ1-5; 10 bases fit TRBD1. V was clipped by 2 bases and J by 2 bases; unmatched bases: 3. The CDR3 is made up of 16 amino acids. Per germline, CDR1 MNHNY and CDR2 SVGAGI (reference sequence). The CDR3 loop is CASSYGQGDGNQPQHF. CDR3 DNA: TGTGCCAGCAGTTACGGACAGGGGGATGGCAATCAGCCCCAGCATTTT.